This T cell receptor beta chain was sequenced for a study of OX40 agonist ivuxolimab in advanced cancers. Turning to the study itself: Each dose-escalation patient presented with hepatocellular carcinoma, melanoma, renal cell or head and neck cancer.

The assay was immunoSEQ multiplex PCR, and TCRdb's table has in-frame clones only and misses some. Among 45,000 or so clones listed, 84% were seen once. As regards this clone: No antigen is known for it.

Trimming took off 7 bases at V and 7 bases at J, with 19 bases between the two ends. Germline CDR1 is PRHDT and CDR2 is FYEKMQ (reference sequence). The CDR3 has 15 residues. Study conclusions and caveats: Dose levels from 0.1 to 3.0 mg/kg saw CD4+ and CD8+ blood T cells expand clonally by week 6.

People who had autoimmune disease history or systemic immunosuppression were excluded. Blood sampling was done at baseline, cycle 4 day 1, and cycle 7 day 1. Here the sequenced sample was CD4+ or CD8+ T cells sorted from blood, taken in a trial of the OX40 agonist ivuxolimab. The chain has TRBV13 and TRBJ1-4, with a weak D call TRBD1 (6 bases). This clonotype was sampled from an adult with an advanced solid tumor such as melanoma, head and neck, liver or kidney cancer. The CDR3 sequence: CASTRRGPGGEKLFF. The CDR3 DNA follows: TGTGCCAGCACCCGTCGGGGGCCGGGGGGTGAAAAACTGTTTTTT. The variable domain in full, with the rest retrieved from reference TRBV13 and TRBJ1-4, is AAGVIQSPRHLIKEKRETATLKCYPIPRHDTVYWYQQGPGQDPQFLISFYEKMQSDKGSIPDRFSAQQFSDYHSELNMSSLELGDSALYFCASTRRGPGGEKLFFGSGTQLSVL.